This record looks at one T cell receptor (beta chain) sequence and its context. As yet, its antigen is unknown. In germline, CDR1 is MNHNS, CDR2 SASEGT. V gave up 1 base and J gave up 3 bases; unmatched junction bases: 3. The CDR3 loop spans 15 amino acids. The record originates from a study of CD8 T cells in ankylosing spondylitis. Findings and limits, study-wide: A motif in TCR beta, a set of roughly eight highly homologous variants, appeared characteristic of ankylosing spondylitis blood.

A single record per CDR3 protein comes from TCRdb applying MiXCR to the 5' RACE reads. The repertoire includes 130,000 or so distinct CDR3 sequences, over 15% of them detected once, and 30% to 35% sits in the top ten. This receptor was identified in a male donor with ankylosing spondylitis. What was sequenced was blood, either unsorted or a sorted T cell fraction (not recorded which). The rearrangement uses TRBV6-1 and TRBJ2-7, with 10 bases matching TRBD2. The CDR3 DNA follows: TGTGCCAGCAGTGAAGGGCCTAGCGGGAGCTACGAGCAGTACTTC. It encodes CASSEGPSGSYEQYF.